The clone carrying this TCR beta chain has ten or more counts. The data belong to a study of T cells in Graves' hyperthyroidism and ophthalmopathy. The germline gives CDR1 MGHRA, CDR2 YSYEKL. The length of the CDR3 is 13 residues. Between the trimmed V and J ends, which lost 2 bases and 6 bases, there was a span of 8 bases. Amplification of TCR beta CDR3 regions was performed using RNA transcripts as template. The TCR CDR3 first-round RT-PCR relied on the HTBI primer set. TCRdb re-called the multiplex PCR reads with MiXCR, one entry per CDR3 protein. The table lists about 590,000 distinct CDR3 sequences, about a sixth of them singletons, with around 7.5% in the top ten.

The sequence derives from a woman aged 30 to 39 with Graves' hyperthyroidism. The sequenced sample consisted of blood. The chain links TRBV4-1 to TRBJ2-1; no clear D. The CDR3 protein is CASSQRVGNEQFF. The CDR3 DNA reads as TGCGCCAGCAGCCAAAGGGTTGGCAATGAGCAGTTCTTC.